A selection of T cell receptor beta chains follows, all from one sample in a study of T cell responses to AZD1222 COVID-19 vaccine. Libraries were prepared by immunoSEQ multiplex PCR; TCRdb keeps only in-frame clonotypes and omits some of them. The table includes around 78,000 clones, approximately 90% detected once. Sequenced here: peripheral blood, sampled 28 days after the second AZD1222 dose. These receptors were taken from an adult who received the AZD1222 COVID-19 vaccine. Both conserved end residues are part of each CDR3. Each record gives: V gene, J gene, CDR3 protein.

TRBV11-3	TRBJ2-2	CASSIRGNTGELFF
TRBV9	TRBJ2-7	CASSVGTGTYEQYF
TRBV19	TRBJ2-7	CASSISGDRGREQYF
TRBV20-1	TRBJ1-1	CSASTVNTEAFF
TRBV11-2	TRBJ2-3	CASSSQTADTQYF
TRBV5-4	TRBJ1-2	CASSQARQGRNYGYTF
TRBV30	TRBJ1-1	CALSWAGEAFF
TRBV9	TRBJ2-7	CASSANPGQGSSYEQYF
TRBV7-8	TRBJ1-1	CASSSMMNTEAFF
TRBV6-5	TRBJ2-4	CASSYDGQGKNIQYF
TRBV5-5	TRBJ2-7	CASSQKQGRITYEQYF
TRBV10-3	TRBJ1-1	CAISEGQLNTEAFF
TRBV10-3	TRBJ2-1	CAISEKITSYNEQFF
TRBV2	TRBJ1-2	CASSQGTDPYGYTF
TRBV29-1	TRBJ1-2	CSVAAGYTF
TRBV5-5	TRBJ2-7	CASSLGPLAGGPYEQYF
TRBV20-1	TRBJ2-3	CSASLAPFGDTQYF
TRBV10-3	TRBJ2-1	CAISARDRVDEQFF
TRBV5-1	TRBJ1-6	CASSSGTGENSPLHF
TRBV2	TRBJ1-2	CASSLRDRDGYTF
TRBV5-4	TRBJ1-2	CASSEPGQGARGYTF
TRBV4-2	TRBJ1-5	CASSPRHLISNQPQHF
TRBV5-4	TRBJ1-2	CASSLNPGEFGYTF
TRBV27	TRBJ2-1	CASSPPRGAAYNEQFF
TRBV12-3/TRBV12-4	TRBJ2-7	CASSLRGGEQYF
TRBV4-1	TRBJ1-1	CASSPPSGLGPEAFF
TRBV19	TRBJ1-2	CASNLGGQVFYGYTF
TRBV6-5	TRBJ2-1	CASSSLAYNEQFF
TRBV3-1/TRBV3-2	TRBJ2-1	CASSQLGRSSYNEQFF
TRBV5-1	TRBJ1-2	CASSGAGTGTNYGYTF
TRBV27	TRBJ2-7	CASSLLSRGPYEQYF
TRBV19	TRBJ1-2	CASSIDPRWGYTF
TRBV24-1	TRBJ2-3	CATSAGGTDTQYF
TRBV11-2	TRBJ1-5	CASSRSGQGHQPQHF
TRBV7-3	TRBJ1-1	CASSPRDRGNTEAFF
TRBV11-2	TRBJ1-1	CASSLNDAAEFTEAFF
TRBV13	TRBJ2-7	CASSQSPGEQYF
TRBV6-6	TRBJ2-5	CASSYSTSQETQYF
TRBV30	TRBJ1-4	CAWSVPAGGRTGEKLFF
TRBV7-9	TRBJ2-5	CASSPGAGQETQYF